This T cell receptor (beta chain) emerged from a study of glioma-infiltrating T cells. Findings of the study overall: Very few CDR3 sequences were shared between tissue and blood. Tissue-blood divergence was below expectation in non-neoplastic patients, above in gliomas.

Using RNA template, CDR3s of TCR alpha and beta were amplified with iRepertoire arm-PCR. TCRdb processed the multiplex PCR reads anew with MiXCR; each CDR3 protein has one entry. This sample has about 140,000 distinct CDR3 sequences, with approximately 40% found just once. There are a few counts of this clonotype. What it binds is not known. The V gene lost 8 bases and the J gene lost 1 base, with 11 bases spanning the gap. This CDR3 spans 13 amino acids. Germline assignment: CDR1 MNHNS and CDR2 SASEGT. This chain uses TRBV6-1 with TRBJ1-1; D is unclear. The sample comprised glioma tissue, nonneoplastic brain tissue, or PBMCs (not recorded which). The TCR comes from a human donor with low-grade glioma or glioblastoma, undergoing nonglioma brain surgery, or in good health (not recorded which). The CDR3 DNA follows: TGTGCCAGCTGGGAGGCCGGGAACACTGAAGCTTTCTTT. Translating it yields CASWEAGNTEAFF.